This T cell receptor (beta chain) stems from a study of CD8 T cells in Susac syndrome (dated by TCRdb to about 2019). A note on the overall study: Whether CD8+ T cell activation and differentiation in Susac syndrome was antigen driven was tested using repertoire sequencing.

RNA was extracted using the RNeasy kit, and about 0.45 to 1 ug of the RNA was reverse transcribed with random hexamers. The immunoSEQ multiplex PCR assay, covering 54 Vbeta and 13 Jbeta segments, was used to amplify TCR beta CDR3 regions. PCR amplification bias was corrected by using a synthetic template baseline for primer optimization and computational correction. The study's processing was this. Reads were annotated to V, D and J genes per IMGT and analyzed with immunoSEQ Analyzer, keeping only productive sequences. Clonality was calculated as one minus the Shannon entropy normalized by log2 of the number of productive unique sequences. For each patient and control, public and private clones were evaluated within the 100 most prevalent clones. A clone was defined as Susac-specific if it was absent from the healthy and MS cohorts, from some 1,100 published viral clones and from other ImmuneACCESS disease sequences. TCRdb's own reprocessing of the public reads used fastp at Q25 and MiXCR and kept productive beta chains. One record per CDR3 amino acid sequence lists the most common genes and DNA. The V and J calls were determined by TCRdb, not by the authors. The sample table holds 130,000 to 150,000 distinct CDR3 sequences, of which roughly 95% were seen once. The ten largest clones add up to approximately 0.09% of the sample.

Germline trimming amounts to 6 bases on V and 2 bases on J, with 4 as the count of junction bases outside the gene matches. The CDR3, from cysteine to phenylalanine, totals 13 residues. Only CDR3 DNA is held: 39 bases, read in frame from base 1. Based on the germline V gene (reference sequence), the CDR1 and CDR2 sequences are LNHDA and SQIVND. Concerning this clonotype itself: Its antigen is unknown. Per-base qualities were not stored, and no clone one base away is much larger.

The research as a whole found: The TCR sequencing and HLA analysis was acknowledged to have included a relatively small number of individuals.

Peripheral blood CD8+ and CD4+ T cells from healthy donors, Susac syndrome patients and multiple sclerosis patients were profiled by high-throughput TCR beta sequencing. Healthy donors were age- and sex-matched controls. Bulk CD8+ and CD4+ T cells were purified magnetically by negative isolation, whereas CD8+ TEMRA cells were enriched by FACS. Blood was collected in EDTA tubes and processed within 24 hours, with PBMCs isolated through density gradient centrifugation. PBMCs intended for TCR sequencing were cryopreserved in liquid nitrogen and were subsequently thawed in a 37 degrees C water bath. Purity of sorted or isolated CD4+, CD8+ and CD8+ TEMRA cells was at least 90%.

Rearrangement joined TRBV19 to TRBJ2-7, and TRBD1 matches 7 of the central bases. The receptor's source is a human donor in good health. The sequenced sample consisted of CD4+ T cells from PBMCs. The CDR3 region has the sequence CASSGDRTYEQYF. The DNA sequence is TGTGCCAGTAGCGGGGACAGAACCTACGAGCAGTACTTC.